The 10 T cell receptor beta chains listed next were all sequenced from one sample in a study of blood T cell repertoires in COVID-19 (dated by TCRdb to about 2020). Receptor libraries were prepared by the immunoSEQ multiplex PCR assay. TCRdb stores this immuneACCESS table with in-frame sequences only. Part of the clones is absent; in the studies checked, under half of the shortfall reflects unresolved V genes, and no reason is known for the rest. For this sample there are 80,000 to 130,000 clones; around 90% appear just once. The top ten hold under 7.5% of the sample. The source material was peripheral blood. The receptors stem from a woman aged 60-75 years with acute or convalescent COVID-19.

The chain employs TRBV20-1 and TRBJ2-1, with D uncertain. The V end lost 2 bases, the J end lost 9 bases, and 8 bases lay between the germline ends. The CDR3 covers 11 residues. Germline assignment: CDR1 DFQATT and CDR2 SNEGSKA (reference sequence). CDR3 region: CSARIVSEQFF. The CDR3 nucleotides read TGCAGTGCTAGAATAGTGAGTGAGCAGTTCTTC.

The chain employs TRBV6-5 and TRBJ1-1; D call uncertain. This CDR3 region has 13 residues. V lost 6 bases to trimming and J lost 3 bases, with 11 bases between them. CDR1 MNHEY and CDR2 SVGAGI come from the germline V gene. The CDR3 spells CASRAGADTEAFF. The CDR3 DNA sequence: TGTGCCAGCAGGGCGGGTGCCGACACTGAAGCTTTCTTT.

This clone appeared once. This rearrangement joins TRBV28 to TRBJ2-1; the D gene is possibly TRBD1 (6 bases). CDR3 length: 13 residues. Trimming took 5 bases from V and 10 from J, leaving 15 bases between them. The germline CDR1 and CDR2 sequences are MDHEN and SYDVKM. DNA of the CDR3: TGTGCCAGCAGTCACCCCCCGGGACAAGAGCAGTTCTTC. Translating gives CASSHPPGQEQFF.

The chain carries TRBV6-1 and TRBJ1-5, with 7 nucleotides matching TRBD1. The CDR3 spans 15 residues. Germline CDR1 reads MNHNS; CDR2 reads SASEGT. V was clipped by 1 base and J by 7 bases; unmatched bases: 7. In DNA form, the CDR3 reads TGTGCCAGCAGTGAAGGGACAGGTGTTCGACAGCCCCAGCATTTT. This codes for CASSEGTGVRQPQHF.

This chain connects TRBV19 to TRBJ2-7, with 10 bases lining up with TRBD2. The germline V gene has CDR1 LNHDA and CDR2 SQIVND (reference sequence). The CDR3 is 15 residues long. J was trimmed by 3 bases and V by 6 bases; bases with no gene match: 8. The CDR3 nucleotides are TGTGCCAGTAGCTGGGCTAGCGGGAGAATCTACGAGCAGTACGTC. Its protein is CASSWASGRIYEQYV.

The CDR3 protein is CASSPQGNTEAFF. For the CDR3, the DNA is TGTGCCAGCAGCCCGCAGGGGAACACTGAAGCTTTCTTT. The rearrangement uses TRBV2 and TRBJ1-1; TRBD1 might be the D (5 bases). V lost 6 bases to trimming and J lost 1 base, with 9 bases between them. Germline loops: CDR1 SNHLY, CDR2 FYNNEI. The CDR3 length is 13 residues.

The chain is built from TRBV10-1 and TRBJ2-1; 14 nucleotides align to TRBD2. V dropped 6 bases and J dropped 7; count of bases not matched to a gene: 5. Germline CDR1 and CDR2: WNHNN and SYGVQD (reference sequence). The CDR3 length is 15 residues. The CDR3: CASRSGTSGSNEQFF. The CDR3 coding sequence is TGCGCCAGCAGATCCGGGACTAGCGGGAGTAATGAGCAGTTCTTC.

The rearrangement uses TRBV2 and TRBJ1-5, with 9 bases that match TRBD1. The germline V gene has CDR1 SNHLY and CDR2 FYNNEI. The junction had 4 bases not matched to a gene; V was cut back by 4 bases and J by 6 bases. CDR3 size: 14 residues. The CDR3, as DNA: TGTGCCAGCAGTGTAGACAGGGGGGGTCAGCCCCAGCATTTT. It is translated as CASSVDRGGQPQHF.

The rearrangement uses TRBV5-4 and TRBJ2-1; D not certain. The germline V and J ends were trimmed by 5 bases and 4 bases, with 13 bases remaining between them. Germline V CDR1 and CDR2: SGHNT, YYREEE (reference sequence). The CDR3 sequence is 14 residues long. Here the CDR3 DNA reads TGTGCCAGCAGTAAAGACACAATTTACAATGAGCAGTTCTTC. As protein: CASSKDTIYNEQFF.

The CDR3 region is CASSSSERATQYF. CDR3 sequence (DNA): TGTGCCAGCAGCTCGTCCGAGAGGGCGACTCAGTACTTC. The rearrangement uses TRBV9 and TRBJ2-4, with D perhaps matching TRBD2 (5 bases). The CDR3 consists of 13 residues. The V gene lost 4 bases and the J gene lost 12 bases, with 17 bases spanning the gap. Per germline, CDR1 SGDLS and CDR2 YYNGEE.